This section outlines one T cell receptor (beta chain) sequence together with its context. Its antigen is unknown. This sample was taken from a study of blood T cells in healthy people across ages. From germline, CDR1 is SGHTA and CDR2 FQGNSA. There are 18 residues in the CDR3. V was pared by 0 bases and J by 2 bases, with 20 bases between. The second PCR ran about 6 to 11 cycles with a sample-barcoded 5' primer and J-beta primers. Using its own MiXCR run on the 5' RACE reads, TCRdb lists one record per CDR3 protein. Of 1,500,000 or so distinct CDR3 sequences listed, about 45% are singletons. Regarding the study as a whole: Roughly linearly, TCR beta diversity per million T cells fell as age increased.

The TCR comes from a woman aged 18-29 years in good health. Sequencing used blood. The chain is built from TRBV7-2 and TRBJ2-7, with a weak D call TRBD1 (6 bases). The CDR3 sequence is CASSLAGRGQGIPYEQYF. In nucleotides, the CDR3 is TGTGCCAGCAGCTTAGCAGGGCGCGGGCAGGGGATCCCCTACGAGCAGTACTTC.